A selection of T cell receptor beta chains follows, all from one sample in a study of post-analysis software for immune sequencing data. TCRdb ran MiXCR on the PCR reads and lists one entry per CDR3 protein. The sample yields about 560,000 distinct CDR3 sequences, 44% seen once. Sequenced material: blood. The receptors come from a girl between 10 and 17 years old with multiple sclerosis. Both conserved end residues are part of each CDR3. Fields, in order: D gene, V gene, J gene, clone size, CDR3 DNA, CDR3 protein. A D gene is named only where the DNA matches it firmly. Some rows have no size entry. The others give once, few or many, or a class for an expanded clone.

D gene: .; V gene: TRBV20-1; J gene: TRBJ2-1; clone size: once; CDR3 DNA: TGCAGTTCTTCCGGGACCTCGACCTCCTACAATGAGCAGTTCTTC; CDR3 protein: CSSSGTSTSYNEQFF
D gene: .; V gene: TRBV7-6; J gene: TRBJ2-7; clone size: .; CDR3 DNA: TGTGCCAGCAGCCCCCTGAAAATACCTCCTCTCGAGCAGTACTTC; CDR3 protein: CASSPLKIPPLEQYF
D gene: TRBD1; V gene: TRBV24-1; J gene: TRBJ1-5; clone size: .; CDR3 DNA: TGTGCCACCACTATGGACAGGGCTGATCAGCCCCAGCATTTT; CDR3 protein: CATTMDRADQPQHF
D gene: .; V gene: TRBV7-9; J gene: TRBJ1-5; clone size: .; CDR3 DNA: TGTGCCAGCAGCAACTACGATAGCAATCAGCCCCAGCATTTT; CDR3 protein: CASSNYDSNQPQHF
D gene: TRBD1; V gene: TRBV5-1; J gene: TRBJ1-1; clone size: .; CDR3 DNA: TGCGCCAGCAGCCCACGGGAGGGGGCGGACACTGAAGCTTTCTTT; CDR3 protein: CASSPREGADTEAFF
D gene: .; V gene: TRBV12-3/TRBV12-4; J gene: TRBJ2-3; clone size: .; CDR3 DNA: TGTGCCAGCAGTTCCAACCAAGATACGCAGTATTTT; CDR3 protein: CASSSNQDTQYF
D gene: TRBD1; V gene: TRBV5-1; J gene: TRBJ2-1; clone size: few; CDR3 DNA: TGTGCCAGCAGCTTAGACAGGGGGCGTTACAATGAGCAGTTCTTC; CDR3 protein: CASSLDRGRYNEQFF
D gene: TRBD2; V gene: TRBV7-2; J gene: TRBJ2-1; clone size: many; CDR3 DNA: TGTGCCAGCACCGTTGATAGCGGGGGGGCGTACAATGAGCAGTTCTTC; CDR3 protein: CASTVDSGGAYNEQFF
D gene: TRBD1; V gene: TRBV29-1; J gene: TRBJ2-7; clone size: .; CDR3 DNA: TGCAGCGTAGACGCCGGGACAGGGTTGTACGAGCAGTACTTC; CDR3 protein: CSVDAGTGLYEQYF
D gene: TRBD2; V gene: TRBV24-1; J gene: TRBJ2-3; clone size: .; CDR3 DNA: TGTGCCACCAGTGAGCCCGGGACTAGGGGGGTCCCGCCAGATACGCAGTATTTT; CDR3 protein: CATSEPGTRGVPPDTQYF
D gene: .; V gene: TRBV5-1; J gene: TRBJ2-7; clone size: .; CDR3 DNA: TGCGCCAGCAGCTTCCTTCTTACTAGTCCCGAGCAGTACTTC; CDR3 protein: CASSFLLTSPEQYF
D gene: .; V gene: TRBV2; J gene: TRBJ1-2; clone size: once; CDR3 DNA: TGTGCCAGCTATAGAGAAGGGTACAGAGGACTCTATGGCTACACCTTC; CDR3 protein: CASYREGYRGLYGYTF
D gene: .; V gene: TRBV10-3; J gene: TRBJ2-1; clone size: few; CDR3 DNA: TGTGCCACCAGTGGCGTAGGGGTATACAATGAGCAGTTCTTC; CDR3 protein: CATSGVGVYNEQFF
D gene: .; V gene: TRBV27; J gene: TRBJ1-6; clone size: few; CDR3 DNA: TGTGCCAGCAGTTTTGAGACTGGACGGAATAATTCACCCCTCCACTTT; CDR3 protein: CASSFETGRNNSPLHF
D gene: .; V gene: TRBV2; J gene: TRBJ2-5; clone size: .; CDR3 DNA: TGTGCCAGCAGTGAAGACAGGGTTGGCGAGACCCAGTACTTC; CDR3 protein: CASSEDRVGETQYF
D gene: .; V gene: TRBV5-1; J gene: TRBJ2-3; clone size: .; CDR3 DNA: TGCGCCAGCAGCTTGGCAGGATCAACTCGACTTAGCACAGATACGCGGTATTTT; CDR3 protein: CASSLAGSTRLSTDTRYF
D gene: .; V gene: TRBV12-3/TRBV12-4; J gene: TRBJ1-5; clone size: many; CDR3 DNA: TGTGCCAGCAGTTGGGGCAGCAATCAGCCCCAGCATTTT; CDR3 protein: CASSWGSNQPQHF
D gene: .; V gene: TRBV21-1; J gene: TRBJ2-5; clone size: .; CDR3 DNA: TGTGCCAGCAGCCTGGGGCACTACCTCGGGGAGACCCAGTACTTC; CDR3 protein: CASSLGHYLGETQYF
D gene: .; V gene: TRBV12-3/TRBV12-4; J gene: TRBJ1-5; clone size: .; CDR3 DNA: TGTGCCAGCAGTTTAGCTACGGGGGGTCAGCCCCAGCATTTT; CDR3 protein: CASSLATGGQPQHF
D gene: .; V gene: TRBV4-1; J gene: TRBJ1-6; clone size: .; CDR3 DNA: TGCGCCAGCAGCCAAGCAGTAGCAAGCCTACCCCTCCACTTT; CDR3 protein: CASSQAVASLPLHF
D gene: .; V gene: TRBV7-2; J gene: TRBJ2-1; clone size: .; CDR3 DNA: TGTGCCAGCAGCTTAACCCCAGCCCATGAGCAGTTCTTC; CDR3 protein: CASSLTPAHEQFF
D gene: .; V gene: TRBV12-3/TRBV12-4; J gene: TRBJ1-4; clone size: few; CDR3 DNA: TGTGCCAGCAGTTTCTCCCGAGAAAAACTGTTTTTT; CDR3 protein: CASSFSREKLFF
D gene: .; V gene: TRBV29-1; J gene: TRBJ2-1; clone size: .; CDR3 DNA: TGCAGCGTTCCCGATAATGAGCAGTTCTTC; CDR3 protein: CSVPDNEQFF
D gene: TRBD2; V gene: TRBV30; J gene: TRBJ2-1; clone size: .; CDR3 DNA: TGTGCCTGGAGTGCTTCTAGCGGCGCCTACAATGAGCAGTTCTTC; CDR3 protein: CAWSASSGAYNEQFF
D gene: .; V gene: TRBV24-1; J gene: TRBJ2-1; clone size: few; CDR3 DNA: TGTGCCACCAGTGACACAAACGCGGGGAATGAGCAGTTCTTC; CDR3 protein: CATSDTNAGNEQFF
D gene: .; V gene: TRBV12-3/TRBV12-4; J gene: TRBJ2-4; clone size: .; CDR3 DNA: TGTGCCAGCAGTTTATCGGATGTAGCCAAAAACATTCAGTACTTC; CDR3 protein: CASSLSDVAKNIQYF
D gene: TRBD1; V gene: TRBV15; J gene: TRBJ2-7; clone size: few; CDR3 DNA: TGTGCCACCAGCAGAGAGGGACAGGGATACGAGCAGTACTTC; CDR3 protein: CATSREGQGYEQYF
D gene: TRBD1; V gene: TRBV7-2; J gene: TRBJ2-1; clone size: .; CDR3 DNA: TGTGCCAGCAGCTTAGTGGGGTCCGGGACAGGACGCTCCTACAATGAGCAGTTCTTC; CDR3 protein: CASSLVGSGTGRSYNEQFF
D gene: TRBD2; V gene: TRBV7-6; J gene: TRBJ2-7; clone size: .; CDR3 DNA: TGTGCCAGCAGCTCGGGGACTAGCGGTTTTTCCTACGAGCAGTACTTC; CDR3 protein: CASSSGTSGFSYEQYF
D gene: TRBD1; V gene: TRBV20-1; J gene: TRBJ2-7; clone size: .; CDR3 DNA: TGCAGTGCTGCGGGGACAGGGAGCTCCTACGAGCAGTACTTC; CDR3 protein: CSAAGTGSSYEQYF
D gene: TRBD2; V gene: TRBV24-1; J gene: TRBJ2-1; clone size: .; CDR3 DNA: TGTGCCACCAGTGTTCCCCTAAGCGGGAGCTCCTACAATGAGCAGTTCTTC; CDR3 protein: CATSVPLSGSSYNEQFF